The text below deals with one T cell receptor (beta chain). It has no known antigen specificity. The input lacks base qualities; no much larger clone sits a single base away. The sample originates from a study of T cell responses to AZD1222 COVID-19 vaccine (dated by TCRdb to the early 2020s). Study-level background: AZD1222 recipients whose second dose came at about 4 weeks and those whose second dose came at about 12 weeks were combined into one group, since spike-specific TCR depth and breadth did not differ between the two schedules. Trial participants were enrolled by age into subgroups of 18-55, 56-69 and 70-plus years, and about 150, 27 and 61 TCR-sequenced participants, respectively, were included in these subgroups. A total of about 250 trial participants underwent TCR sequencing, of whom 207 had received two doses of AZD1222 and 26 had received two doses of the MenACWY control vaccine. The full study reports these points: Participants were mostly white British and included more females than males, and it was suggested by the authors that clonal diversity may have been underestimated. Vaccine-associated CD4 TCRs spanned the whole spike protein, with dominant responses in regions 160-218 and 743-854. Nearly half of unique spike-specific TCRs reportedly recognized epitopes outside regions mutated in the B.1.351 and B.1.1.7 variants. The 56-69-year group was small, and its depth increase did not reach significance, likely because of low power. Conclusions about previously exposed vaccinees are limited, since just six or seven AZD1222 recipients were seropositive for SARS-CoV-2 at baseline. After two AZD1222 doses, both the breadth and the depth of spike-specific TCRs were significantly higher than at day 0 and than in MenACWY recipients. Because no samples from the day 14 peak response were available, repertoires could be characterized only after the peak T cell response.

The CDR3 regions of human TCRbeta chains were analyzed by immunosequencing. The study's own analysis went as follows. TCRs in the repertoires were compared against a reference library of SARS-CoV-2-specific TCRs that had been generated with the MIRA antigen-specificity platform. Breadth was defined as the fraction of unique TCRs that were SARS-CoV-2-associated. Depth was defined as the fraction of total T cells that were SARS-CoV-2-associated. Using the MIRA data, each spike-specific TCR was assigned both to the spike region to which the TCR was reactive and to a CD4 or CD8 class. Log10-transformed breadth and depth values were compared by one-way ANOVA with Sidak's multiple comparisons tests. TCRdb retrieved this table from immuneACCESS and kept in-frame rearrangements only. Not all clones are present; in checked studies, unresolved V genes account for under half, and no reason is known for the remainder. V and J calls and clone size are copied from that table; D and trimming were computed from the DNA. In this sample the table shows about 130,000 clones, about 91% of which occur a single time. The biggest ten clones account for around 1.9% of the sample.

The sample's time point, from its label and the paper: baseline before first vaccination. Samples from vaccinated people were obtained from the UK trials COV001 and COV002, which included a single-blind randomized controlled phase 2/3 trial of AZD1222 (ChAdOx1 nCoV-19) in healthy adults. For TCRbeta chain sequencing, PBMC samples were collected from trial participants at day 0 and at day 28 after the second dose. Counted from cysteine to phenylalanine, this CDR3 has 15 amino acids. Solely the CDR3 DNA is kept, with 45 bases framed from the first base. V loses 3 bases of germline sequence and J loses 0 bases, and the interval between the two ends is 8 bases. Sequences MNHEY (CDR1) and SMNVEV (CDR2) are obtained from the germline V gene (reference sequence).

The clonotype comes from an adult in good health. Sequenced here: peripheral blood, sampled on day 0 of AZD1222 vaccination. Here the chain combines TRBV27 and TRBJ2-2, with the D gene not clear enough to name. The CDR3 corresponds to CASSFRPANTGELFF. The base sequence is TGTGCCAGCAGTTTTCGTCCCGCGAACACCGGGGAGCTGTTTTTT.